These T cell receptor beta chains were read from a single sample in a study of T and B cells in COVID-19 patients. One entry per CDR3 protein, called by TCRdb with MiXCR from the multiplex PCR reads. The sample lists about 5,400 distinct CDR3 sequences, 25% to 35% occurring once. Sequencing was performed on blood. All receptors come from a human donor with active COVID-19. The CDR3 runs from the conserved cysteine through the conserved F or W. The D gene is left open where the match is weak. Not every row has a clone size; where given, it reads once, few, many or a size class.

CASRETSANQETQYF,TGTGCCAGTAGAGAGACTAGCGCGAACCAAGAGACCCAGTACTTC,TRBV19,TRBD2,TRBJ2-5,medium-sized
CASSQSSSGSTGELFF,TGTGCCAGCAGCCAATCCTCTAGCGGGAGCACCGGGGAGCTGTTTTTT,TRBV4-2,TRBD2,TRBJ2-2,NA
CASSPRTSGRGVNEQFF,TGTGCCAGCAGTCCCCGGACTAGCGGGAGGGGCGTCAATGAGCAGTTCTTC,TRBV6-2/TRBV6-3,TRBD2,TRBJ2-1,medium-sized
CSVVGEGYGYTF,TGCAGCGTTGTCGGGGAGGGCTATGGCTACACCTTC,TRBV29-1,NA,TRBJ1-2,medium-sized
CASSAGQGTVLGYTF,TGTGCCAGCAGTGCCGGACAGGGGACGGTGCTTGGCTACACCTTC,TRBV27,TRBD1,TRBJ1-2,medium-sized
CASSFPGRGKETQYF,TGTGCCAGCAGTTTCCCAGGGCGGGGGAAGGAGACCCAGTACTTC,TRBV28,TRBD2,TRBJ2-5,NA
CASSLTVGQPQHF,TGTGCCAGCAGCTTAACGGTGGGTCAGCCCCAGCATTTT,TRBV7-9,NA,TRBJ1-5,few
CASSPRGGGISDTQYF,TGTGCCAGTAGCCCGCGGGGGGGCGGGATTTCCGATACGCAGTATTTT,TRBV19,TRBD2,TRBJ2-3,medium-sized
CASSDIAGGAGELFF,TGTGCCAGCAGCGACATAGCGGGAGGGGCCGGGGAGCTGTTTTTT,TRBV11-1,TRBD2,TRBJ2-2,NA
CASSTGTGNSPLHF,TGTGCCAGCAGTACCGGGACGGGAAATTCACCCCTCCACTTT,TRBV6-2/TRBV6-3,NA,TRBJ1-6,few
CASSYRGWGTEAFF,TGTGCCAGCAGTTACAGGGGATGGGGCACTGAAGCTTTCTTT,TRBV12-3/TRBV12-4,TRBD1,TRBJ1-1,NA
CASTRPGLYEQYF,TGTGCCAGCACCCGACCCGGGCTCTACGAGCAGTACTTC,TRBV6-5,NA,TRBJ2-7,medium-sized
CASSHRTSGTAYEQYF,TGTGCCAGCAGCCATCGGACTAGCGGGACTGCCTACGAGCAGTACTTC,TRBV4-2,TRBD2,TRBJ2-7,NA
CASSIEAAGRSYNEQFF,TGTGCCAGTAGTATAGAAGCGGCGGGGCGCTCCTACAATGAGCAGTTCTTC,TRBV19,NA,TRBJ2-1,medium-sized
CASSPGDGAKNIQYF,TGTGCCAGCAGCCCGGGGGATGGGGCCAAAAACATTCAGTACTTC,TRBV11-2,NA,TRBJ2-4,NA
CAARGRSESPLHF,TGTGCCGCCCGAGGCCGGTCGGAATCACCCCTCCACTTT,TRBV27,NA,TRBJ1-6,medium-sized
CASSLDLGTAAQYF,TGTGCCAGCAGCTTAGATTTGGGGACGGCGGCCCAGTACTTC,TRBV7-2,NA,TRBJ2-5,NA
CASSRRDRGRRDETQYF,TGTGCCAGCAGTAGAAGGGACAGGGGGCGCAGGGATGAGACCCAGTACTTC,TRBV6-6,TRBD1,TRBJ2-5,many
CSAGTGPGTQYF,TGCAGTGCTGGGACAGGGCCCGGAACGCAGTATTTT,TRBV20-1,TRBD1,TRBJ2-3,many
CASGLGRGRADTQYF,TGTGCTAGTGGACTTGGGAGGGGGCGTGCAGATACGCAGTATTTT,TRBV12-3/TRBV12-4,NA,TRBJ2-3,NA
CASSPAGTVREQYF,TGTGCCAGCAGCCCCGCCGGGACAGTGCGCGAGCAGTACTTC,TRBV11-1,TRBD1,TRBJ2-7,NA
CASSFLRVRASEQYF,TGTGCCAGCAGTTTCCTCCGTGTCCGGGCCTCCGAGCAGTACTTC,TRBV27,NA,TRBJ2-7,medium-sized
CASSGYRAGNTIYF,TGTGCCAGCAGCGGATACAGGGCTGGAAACACCATATATTTT,TRBV7-9,NA,TRBJ1-3,few
CASSLRAASSYNEQFF,TGCGCCAGCAGCCTTCGGGCGGCGAGCTCCTACAATGAGCAGTTCTTC,TRBV5-1,NA,TRBJ2-1,NA
CASSSVVDNEKLFF,TGCGCCAGCAGCTCGGTGGTTGATAATGAAAAACTGTTTTTT,TRBV5-1,NA,TRBJ1-4,few
CSARTGAKNTEAFF,TGCAGTGCTAGGACAGGGGCGAAGAACACTGAAGCTTTCTTT,TRBV20-1,TRBD1,TRBJ1-1,NA
CASSYFSQLNTEAFF,TGTGCCAGCAGTTACTTTTCACAGCTGAACACTGAAGCTTTCTTT,TRBV6-5,NA,TRBJ1-1,medium-sized